A single sample gave rise to the 21 T cell receptor beta chains below, sequenced in a study of blood T cell repertoires in COVID-19. Here immunoSEQ multiplex PCR was the method, and the copy in TCRdb shows in-frame clones only, minus some. The data show approximately 20,000 clones, with 90% to 95% seen just once and 7.2% held by the top ten. The material sequenced was peripheral blood. Receptors were obtained from a human donor in a cohort sampled during active COVID-19.

The chain joins TRBV3-1 (or the pseudogene TRBV3-2) to TRBJ1-1; TRBD1 matches 11 bases. This CDR3 comprises 14 residues. Trimming took 3 bases from V and 4 from J; bases not matched to a gene: 1. Germline assignment: CDR1 LGHDT and CDR2 YNNKEL (reference sequence). The CDR3 reads CASSQGQGVTEAFF. The CDR3 nucleotides are TGTGCCAGCAGCCAGGGACAGGGGGTCACTGAAGCTTTCTTT.

The genes are TRBV19 and TRBJ1-2; 11 nucleotides agree with TRBD1. Per germline, CDR1 LNHDA and CDR2 SQIVND (reference sequence). Trimming took 7 bases from V and 7 from J; bases not matched to a gene: 11. The CDR3 is 15 residues long. This CDR3 reads CASIQRTGGQRGYTF. The DNA of the CDR3 is TGTGCCAGTATTCAACGGACAGGGGGCCAGCGTGGCTACACCTTC. Full variable domain (rest looked up from reference TRBV19 and TRBJ1-2): DGGITQSPKYLFRKEGQNVTLSCEQNLNHDAMYWYRQDPGQGLRLIYYSQIVNDFQKGDIAEGYSVSREKKESFPLTVTSAQKNPTAFYLCASIQRTGGQRGYTFGSGTRLTVV.

This clone showed up just once. The rearrangement joins TRBV10-3 to TRBJ1-1, with D possibly being TRBD1 (5 bases). Trimming removed 6 bases at V and 3 bases at J, with 8 bases between. CDR1 is ENHRY and CDR2 is SYGVKD in the germline V gene. The CDR3 contains 12 residues. CDR3 region: CAIRGEDTEAFF. CDR3 nucleotide sequence: TGTGCCATCAGGGGGGAGGACACTGAAGCTTTCTTT.

The rearrangement links TRBV25-1 to TRBJ2-4, with D perhaps TRBD1 (5 bases). This CDR3 region has 18 residues. Trimming took 2 bases from V and 0 from J, leaving 17 bases between them. Germline-derived CDR1 and CDR2 are MGHDK and SYGVNS. The CDR3 sequence: CASSEGAQEFLAKNIQYF. CDR3 in DNA: TGTGCCAGCAGTGAAGGGGCGCAGGAATTTCTAGCCAAAAACATTCAGTACTTC.

The chain carries TRBV11-3 and TRBJ2-2; tentative D call: TRBD2 (5 bases). Germline V gene lookup returns CDR1 SGHNT and CDR2 YENEEA. This CDR3 is built from 15 residues. The germline V and J ends were trimmed by 5 bases and 10 bases, with 20 bases remaining between them. The CDR3 loop is CASSLGVGVASELFF. The CDR3 DNA is TGTGCCAGCAGCCTGGGAGTAGGCGTCGCCTCGGAGCTGTTTTTT.

This chain joins TRBV7-2 and TRBJ2-3; 11 nucleotides line up with TRBD2. In germline, CDR1 is SGHTA, CDR2 FQGNSA. This CDR3 is 15 amino acids long. J lost 3 bases, V lost 3 bases, and 2 bases had no gene match. The CDR3 bases are TGTGCCAGCAGCTTCGGGACTAGCGGAACAGATACGCAGTATTTT. As protein: CASSFGTSGTDTQYF.

The genes are TRBV6-2 or TRBV6-3 and TRBJ2-7; 9 positions agree with TRBD2. Germline trimming cut 2 bases from V and 3 bases from J; bases unmatched to any gene: 5. The CDR3 consists of 15 residues. Germline V gene sequence: CDR1 MNHEY, CDR2 SVGEGT. CDR3 protein: CASSYGSGRIYEQYF. In DNA form, the CDR3 reads TGTGCCAGCAGTTACGGTAGCGGGAGAATCTACGAGCAGTACTTC.

The chain has TRBV6-6 and TRBJ1-2, with 7 bases lining up with TRBD1. The CDR3 is 13 residues long. In germline, CDR1 is MNHNY, CDR2 SVGAGI (reference sequence). Trimming at V came to 6 bases and at J to 13 bases, leaving 14 bases not matched to a gene. CDR3 protein: CASRLTGSVKGTF. The DNA for the CDR3 is TGTGCCAGCAGACTGACAGGGAGTGTTAAAGGCACCTTC.

This clone was detected a few times. The chain joins TRBV19 to TRBJ1-6; 9 bases map to TRBD1. V dropped 5 bases and J dropped 10; count of bases not matched to a gene: 9. The CDR3 totals 15 residues. In germline, CDR1 is LNHDA, CDR2 SQIVND (reference sequence). The DNA for the CDR3 is TGTGCCAGTAGTCCGACAGGGGGAAGGGGATCACCCCTCCACTTT. Its protein product is CASSPTGGRGSPLHF.

This chain links TRBV7-9 with TRBJ1-2; D not certain. V lost 3 bases and J lost 2, with 10 bases in between. Per the germline V gene, CDR1 is SEHNR and CDR2 is FQNEAQ (reference sequence). The length of the CDR3 is 14 residues. This CDR3 is CASSFTAVNYGYTF. As DNA, the CDR3 is TGTGCCAGCAGCTTTACAGCCGTGAACTATGGCTACACCTTC.

The gene calls are TRBV7-2 and TRBJ2-7; D uncertain. This CDR3 is built from 14 residues. V was cut by 0 bases and J by 1 base, with 7 bases left in between. The germline V gene encodes CDR1 SGHTA and CDR2 FQGNSA. This chain's CDR3 is CASSLARSSYEQYF. The CDR3 bases are TGTGCCAGCAGCTTAGCGCGGTCTTCCTACGAGCAGTACTTC.

This chain uses TRBV29-1 with TRBJ2-1, with a weak D call TRBD1 (6 bases). Germline CDR1 reads SQVTM; CDR2 reads ANQGSEA. This CDR3 comprises 14 residues. Trimming left V 4 bases short and J 9 bases short, with 19 bases between. The CDR3 DNA sequence: TGCAGCGTTGGGTACAGGGTTGGGGTTGGTGAGCAGTTCTTC. This encodes CSVGYRVGVGEQFF.

The rearrangement uses TRBV6-5 and TRBJ2-7; D might be TRBD2 (6 bases). The CDR3 length is 13 residues. The germline V gene has CDR1 MNHEY and CDR2 SVGAGI. V lost 8 bases and J 5 bases, leaving 16 bases between the germline ends. CDR3: CASGDFRRDEQYF. The CDR3 DNA sequence: TGTGCCAGCGGGGACTTCCGGAGGGACGAGCAGTACTTC.

This chain's CDR3 is CASSLALLAEGQETQYF. In nucleotides, the CDR3 is TGTGCCAGCAGCTTGGCGTTGTTGGCGGAAGGCCAAGAGACCCAGTACTTC. J is TRBJ2-5 and V is TRBV5-6; D call uncertain. Germline V gives CDR1 SGHDT, CDR2 YYEEEE. Trimming took 0 bases from V and 1 from J, leaving 16 bases between them. CDR3 length: 17 residues.

V and J are TRBV27 and TRBJ2-2, with 8 bases fitting TRBD1. Trimming took 5 bases from V and 2 from J; bases not matched to a gene: 4. The CDR3 runs to 15 residues. From germline, CDR1 is MNHEY and CDR2 SMNVEV (reference sequence). The CDR3 DNA reads TGTGCCAGCAGTGGCAGGGGGCGTAACACCGGGGAGCTGTTTTTT. Protein: CASSGRGRNTGELFF.

The chain uses TRBV5-1 and TRBJ2-3; D is ambiguous. V lost 0 bases to trimming and J lost 2 bases, with 7 bases between them. CDR1 and CDR2 from the germline V gene are SGHRS and YFSETQ. This CDR3 contains 14 residues. This chain's CDR3 is CASSLGSPTDTQYF. As DNA, the CDR3 is TGCGCCAGCAGCTTGGGTAGCCCCACAGATACGCAGTATTTT.

V usage is TRBV29-1 and J usage is TRBJ2-1; 7 bases fit TRBD1. The germline V gene has CDR1 SQVTM and CDR2 ANQGSEA. CDR3 length: 14 amino acids. After removal of 3 bases from V and 3 bases from J, the junction contained 5 bases not matched to a gene. CDR3 sequence reads: CSVEVQGNYNEQFF. In DNA, the CDR3 is TGCAGCGTTGAGGTACAGGGGAACTACAATGAGCAGTTCTTC.

CDR3 in DNA: TGCGCCAGCAGCCATCGGACAGGGAGGTACGAGCAGTACTTC. This codes for CASSHRTGRYEQYF. This sequence joins TRBV4-1 and TRBJ2-7, with 8 bases matching TRBD1. With 3 bases clipped from V and 4 bases from J, the junction kept 5 bases outside the gene matches. The germline V gene encodes CDR1 MGHRA and CDR2 YSYEKL. The CDR3 is 14 amino acids.

J is TRBJ1-1 and V is TRBV3-1 (or the pseudogene TRBV3-2); 7 nucleotides agree with TRBD1. V lost 4 bases to trimming and J lost 4 bases; unmatched junction nucleotides: 12. Germline values: CDR1 LGHDT, CDR2 YNNKEL (reference sequence). CDR3 length: 16 residues. CDR3 region: CASSLPWRGRGTEAFF. The CDR3 nucleotides read TGTGCCAGCAGCCTCCCCTGGAGGGGGCGCGGCACTGAAGCTTTCTTT.

The chain joins TRBV7-9 to TRBJ1-5; unclear D gene. Germline CDR1 and CDR2: SEHNR and FQNEAQ (reference sequence). This CDR3 has 13 amino acids. V was trimmed by 8 bases and J by 4 bases, leaving 12 bases between them. The CDR3 DNA follows: TGTGCCAGCGGGGTCGGCGGGAATCAGCCCCAGCATTTT. The encoded protein is CASGVGGNQPQHF.

This rearrangement joins TRBV19 to TRBJ2-7; 9 bases line up with TRBD1. This CDR3 spans 13 amino acids. The V gene end was trimmed by 5 bases and the J gene end by 6 bases; junction bases not matched to a gene: 5. Germline V gene sequence: CDR1 LNHDA, CDR2 SQIVND (reference sequence). CDR3 bases: TGTGCCAGTAGTTTACAGGGGGCTGGCGAGCAGTACTTC. It specifies CASSLQGAGEQYF.